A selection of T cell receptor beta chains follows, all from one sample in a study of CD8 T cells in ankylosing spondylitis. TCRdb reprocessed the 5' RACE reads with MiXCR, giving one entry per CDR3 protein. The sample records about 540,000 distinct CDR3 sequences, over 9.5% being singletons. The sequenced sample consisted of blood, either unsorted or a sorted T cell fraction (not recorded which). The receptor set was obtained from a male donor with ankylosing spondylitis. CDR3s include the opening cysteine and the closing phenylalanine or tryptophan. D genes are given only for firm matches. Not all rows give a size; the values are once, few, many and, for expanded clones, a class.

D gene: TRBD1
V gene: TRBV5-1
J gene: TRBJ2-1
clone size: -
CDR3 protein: CASSLGDRGSDEQFF
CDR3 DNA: TGCGCCAGCAGCTTGGGGGACAGGGGCTCCGATGAGCAGTTCTTC

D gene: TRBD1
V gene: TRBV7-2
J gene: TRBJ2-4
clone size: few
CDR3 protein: CASSLSATGAGNIQYF
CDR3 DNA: TGTGCCAGCAGCTTATCCGCTACAGGGGCGGGAAACATTCAGTACTTC

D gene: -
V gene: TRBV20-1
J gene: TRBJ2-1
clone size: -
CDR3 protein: CSARDGRNEQFF
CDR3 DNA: TGCAGTGCTAGAGATGGCCGCAATGAGCAGTTCTTC

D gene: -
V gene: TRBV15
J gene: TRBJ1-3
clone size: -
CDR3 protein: CATSRGPSSGNTIYF
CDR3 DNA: TGTGCCACCAGCAGAGGGCCTAGCTCTGGAAACACCATATATTTT

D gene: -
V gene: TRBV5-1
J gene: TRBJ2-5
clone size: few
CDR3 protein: CASSSRVQETQYF
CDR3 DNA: TGCGCCAGCAGTTCCCGGGTGCAAGAGACCCAGTACTTC

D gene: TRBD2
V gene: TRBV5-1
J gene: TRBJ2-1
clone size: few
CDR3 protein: CASSLSLAGIYNEQFF
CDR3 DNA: TGCGCCAGCAGCTTGTCGCTAGCGGGGATCTACAATGAGCAGTTCTTC

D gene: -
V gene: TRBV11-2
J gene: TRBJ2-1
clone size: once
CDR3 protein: CASSLAGTLYNEQFF
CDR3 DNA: TGTGCCAGCAGCTTAGCGGGCACACTCTACAATGAGCAGTTCTTC

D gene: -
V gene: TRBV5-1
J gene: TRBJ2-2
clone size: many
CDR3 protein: CASSLSWNTGELFF
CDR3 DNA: TGCGCCAGCAGCTTGAGTTGGAACACCGGGGAGCTGTTTTTT

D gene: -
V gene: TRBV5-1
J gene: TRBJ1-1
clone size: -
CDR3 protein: CASSWGGDSTEAFF
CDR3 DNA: TGCGCCAGCAGCTGGGGGGGGGACTCCACTGAAGCTTTCTTT

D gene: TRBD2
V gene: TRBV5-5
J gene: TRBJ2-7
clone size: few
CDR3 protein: CASRPLAGGPSEQYF
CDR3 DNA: TGTGCCAGCCGCCCACTAGCGGGAGGGCCTAGCGAGCAGTACTTC

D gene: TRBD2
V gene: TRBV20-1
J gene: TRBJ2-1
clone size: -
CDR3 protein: CSARGMTSGTYNEQFF
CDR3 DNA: TGCAGTGCTAGAGGTATGACTAGCGGGACCTACAATGAGCAGTTCTTC

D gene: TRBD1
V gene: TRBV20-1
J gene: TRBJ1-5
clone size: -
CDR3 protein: CSAPGQGGLNQPQHF
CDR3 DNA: TGCAGTGCCCCGGGACAGGGAGGACTCAATCAGCCCCAGCATTTT

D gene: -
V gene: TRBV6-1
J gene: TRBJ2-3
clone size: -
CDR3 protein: CASSDNRDHTQYF
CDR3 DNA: TGTGCCAGCAGTGACAACAGGGACCATACGCAGTATTTT

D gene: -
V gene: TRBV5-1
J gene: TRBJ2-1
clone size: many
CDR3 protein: CASSSDGSYNEQFF
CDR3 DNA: TGCGCCAGCAGCTCGGACGGCTCCTACAATGAGCAGTTCTTC

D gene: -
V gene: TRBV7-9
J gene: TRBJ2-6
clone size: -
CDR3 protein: CASGPGSGANVLTF
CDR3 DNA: TGTGCCAGCGGTCCGGGCTCTGGGGCCAACGTCCTGACTTTC

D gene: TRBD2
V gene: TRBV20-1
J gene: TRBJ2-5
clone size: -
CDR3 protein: CSARELGLVEETQYF
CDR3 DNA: TGCAGTGCTAGAGAGCTCGGACTAGTCGAAGAGACCCAGTACTTC

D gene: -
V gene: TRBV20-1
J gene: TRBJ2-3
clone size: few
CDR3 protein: CSASTTSIGLTDTQYF
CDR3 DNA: TGCAGTGCTAGCACAACTAGTATTGGCTTGACAGATACGCAGTATTTT

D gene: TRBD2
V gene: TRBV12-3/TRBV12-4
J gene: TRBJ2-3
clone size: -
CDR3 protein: CASNQRLAGSTDTQYF
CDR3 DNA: TGTGCCAGCAACCAGCGGCTAGCGGGTAGCACAGATACGCAGTATTTT

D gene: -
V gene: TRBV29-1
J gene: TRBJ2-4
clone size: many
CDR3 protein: CSVRSDGGNIQYF
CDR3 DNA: TGCAGCGTCCGATCGGATGGAGGAAACATTCAGTACTTC

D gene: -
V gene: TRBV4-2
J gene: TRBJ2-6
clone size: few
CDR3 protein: CASSQNRFSGANVLTF
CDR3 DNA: TGTGCCAGCAGCCAGAACCGTTTCTCTGGGGCCAACGTCCTGACTTTC

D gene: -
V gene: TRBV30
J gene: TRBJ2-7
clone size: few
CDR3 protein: CAWDYRGSEQYF
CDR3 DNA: TGTGCCTGGGACTACCGGGGATCCGAGCAGTACTTC

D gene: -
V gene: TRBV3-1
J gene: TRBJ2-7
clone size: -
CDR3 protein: CASSQGGAGEQYF
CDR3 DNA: TGTGCCAGCAGCCAAGGGGGGGCGGGAGAGCAGTACTTC

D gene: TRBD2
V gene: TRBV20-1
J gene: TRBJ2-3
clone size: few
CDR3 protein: CSARETSGSWDTQYF
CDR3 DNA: TGCAGTGCTAGGGAAACTAGCGGGAGTTGGGATACGCAGTATTTT

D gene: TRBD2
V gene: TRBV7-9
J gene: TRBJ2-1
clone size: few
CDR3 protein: CASSPMTSGTEQFF
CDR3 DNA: TGTGCCAGCAGCCCTATGACTAGCGGGACTGAGCAGTTCTTC

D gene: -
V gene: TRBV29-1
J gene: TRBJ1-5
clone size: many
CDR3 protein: CSVGAALGQPQHF
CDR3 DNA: TGCAGCGTTGGAGCGGCTCTCGGGCAGCCCCAGCATTTT

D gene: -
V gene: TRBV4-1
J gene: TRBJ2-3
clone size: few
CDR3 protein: CASSQDSHTQYF
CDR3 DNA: TGCGCCAGCAGCCAAGATTCACATACGCAGTATTTT

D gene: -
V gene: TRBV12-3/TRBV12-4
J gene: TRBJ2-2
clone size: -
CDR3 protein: CASSFFRTSNTGELFF
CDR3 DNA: TGTGCCAGCAGTTTCTTTCGAACATCGAACACCGGGGAGCTGTTTTTT

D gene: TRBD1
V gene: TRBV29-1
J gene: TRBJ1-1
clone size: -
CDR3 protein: CSVRGAGGDTEAFF
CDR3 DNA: TGCAGCGTGAGGGGTGCAGGGGGGGACACTGAAGCTTTCTTT

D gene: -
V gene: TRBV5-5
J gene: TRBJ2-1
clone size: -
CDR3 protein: CASSLTGSSYIEQFF
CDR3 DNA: TGTGCCAGCAGCCTGACTGGCAGCTCCTACATTGAGCAGTTCTTC

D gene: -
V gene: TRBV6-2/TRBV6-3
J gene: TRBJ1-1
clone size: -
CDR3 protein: CASTLFAGTEAFF
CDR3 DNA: TGTGCCAGCACCCTATTTGCGGGTACTGAAGCTTTCTTT

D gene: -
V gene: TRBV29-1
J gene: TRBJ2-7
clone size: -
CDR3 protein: CSGRQGGHEQYF
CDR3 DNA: TGCAGCGGCCGGCAGGGTGGGCACGAGCAGTACTTC

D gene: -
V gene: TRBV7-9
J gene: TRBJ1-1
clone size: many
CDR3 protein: CASSSSKTAEAFF
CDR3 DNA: TGTGCCAGCAGCTCCTCTAAGACGGCTGAAGCTTTCTTT

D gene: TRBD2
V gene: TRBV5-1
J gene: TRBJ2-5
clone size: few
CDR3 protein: CASSFTQPREETQYF
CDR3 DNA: TGCGCCAGCAGCTTCACCCAGCCGCGGGAGGAGACCCAGTACTTC

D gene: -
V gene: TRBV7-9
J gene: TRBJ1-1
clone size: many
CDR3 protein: CASSPTTPAGVNTEAFF
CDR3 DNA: TGTGCCAGCAGCCCAACAACCCCCGCAGGGGTGAATACTGAAGCTTTCTTT

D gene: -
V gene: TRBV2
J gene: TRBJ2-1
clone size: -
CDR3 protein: CASSETAIGGEQFF
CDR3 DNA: TGTGCCAGCAGTGAAACAGCGATTGGAGGGGAGCAGTTCTTC

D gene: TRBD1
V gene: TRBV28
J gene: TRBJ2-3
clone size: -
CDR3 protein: CATRGLGTGMSDTQYF
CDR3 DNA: TGTGCCACCAGGGGGTTAGGGACAGGGATGTCAGATACGCAGTATTTT

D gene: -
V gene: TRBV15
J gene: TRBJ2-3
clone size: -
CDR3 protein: CATSRVDGGGTDTQYF
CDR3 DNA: TGTGCCACCAGCAGAGTTGACGGGGGCGGCACAGATACGCAGTATTTT

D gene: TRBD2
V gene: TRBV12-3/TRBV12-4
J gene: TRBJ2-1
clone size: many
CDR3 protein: CASTPSGGSYEQFF
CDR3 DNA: TGTGCCAGCACTCCTAGCGGGGGGTCTTATGAGCAGTTCTTC

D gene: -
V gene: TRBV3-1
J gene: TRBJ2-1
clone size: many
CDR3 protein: CASSQEMGPLGNEQFF
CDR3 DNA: TGTGCCAGCAGCCAAGAAATGGGTCCCCTTGGCAATGAGCAGTTCTTC